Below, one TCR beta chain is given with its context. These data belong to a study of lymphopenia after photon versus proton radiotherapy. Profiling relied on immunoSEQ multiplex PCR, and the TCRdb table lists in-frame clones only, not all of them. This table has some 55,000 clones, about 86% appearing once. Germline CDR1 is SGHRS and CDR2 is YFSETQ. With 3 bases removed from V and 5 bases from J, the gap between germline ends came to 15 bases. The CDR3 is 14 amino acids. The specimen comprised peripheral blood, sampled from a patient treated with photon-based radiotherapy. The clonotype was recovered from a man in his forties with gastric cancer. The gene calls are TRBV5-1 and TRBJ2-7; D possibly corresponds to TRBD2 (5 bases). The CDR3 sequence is CASSYRGLEDEQYF. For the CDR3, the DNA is TGCGCCAGCAGCTACCGAGGGTTGGAGGACGAGCAGTACTTC.